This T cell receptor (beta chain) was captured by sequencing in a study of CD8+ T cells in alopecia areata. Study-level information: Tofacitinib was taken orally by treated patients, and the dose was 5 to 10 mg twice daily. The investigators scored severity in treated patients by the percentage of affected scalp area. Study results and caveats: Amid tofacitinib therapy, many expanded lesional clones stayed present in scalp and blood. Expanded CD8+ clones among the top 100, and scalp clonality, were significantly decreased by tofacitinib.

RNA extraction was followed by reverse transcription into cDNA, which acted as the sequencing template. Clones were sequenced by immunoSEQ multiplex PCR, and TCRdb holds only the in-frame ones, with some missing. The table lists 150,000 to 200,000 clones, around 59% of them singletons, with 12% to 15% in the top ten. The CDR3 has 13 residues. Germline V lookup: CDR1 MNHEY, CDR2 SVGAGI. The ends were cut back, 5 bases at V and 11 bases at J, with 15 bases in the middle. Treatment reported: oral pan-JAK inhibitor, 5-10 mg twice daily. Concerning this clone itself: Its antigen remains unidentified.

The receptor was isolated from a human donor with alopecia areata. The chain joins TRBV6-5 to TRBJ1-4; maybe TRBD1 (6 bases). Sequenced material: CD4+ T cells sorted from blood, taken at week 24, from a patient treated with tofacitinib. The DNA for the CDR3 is TGTGCCAGCAGTCCTCAGGGGTTTGCGAAACTGTTTTTT. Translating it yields CASSPQGFAKLFF.